The next 2 T cell receptor beta chains were all read from a single sample in a study of T cells in Graves' hyperthyroidism and ophthalmopathy. RNA transcripts served as the template for amplifying TCR beta CDR3 regions. First-round RT-PCR with HTBI primers amplified the TCR CDR3 region. Using its own MiXCR run on the multiplex PCR reads, TCRdb lists one record per CDR3 protein. This sample has about 500,000 distinct CDR3 sequences, with around 16% found just once. The sequencing sample was made of blood. The receptors were sampled from a woman younger than 45 with Graves' ophthalmopathy.

Only a few counts were recorded for this clonotype. The genes are TRBV20-1 and TRBJ2-1, with TRBD2 as a possible D gene (5 bases). V lost 8 bases, J lost 0 bases, and 11 bases lay in between. The CDR3 has 13 residues. Looked up from germline, CDR1 is DFQATT and CDR2 is SNEGSKA (reference sequence). The DNA of the CDR3 is TGCAGTTCCCGTGGGAGCTCCTACAATGAGCAGTTCTTC. Translated, it gives CSSRGSSYNEQFF.

There are many counts of this clonotype. The chain couples TRBV2 to TRBJ2-3; 11 bases agree with TRBD2. CDR3 size: 15 residues. Germline trimming cut 8 bases from V and 3 bases from J; bases unmatched to any gene: 7. The germline CDR1 and CDR2 sequences are SNHLY and FYNNEI. DNA for the CDR3: TGTGCCAGCGCCCCCACTAGCGGGAGAACAGATACGCAGTATTTT. Amino acids: CASAPTSGRTDTQYF.